Listed below are T cell receptor beta chains from one sample, sequenced in a study of blood T cell repertoires in COVID-19. Clones were sequenced by immunoSEQ multiplex PCR, and TCRdb holds only the in-frame ones, with some missing. The table records about 200,000 clones, about nine tenths of them present only once. Sequencing was done on a sample of peripheral blood. The receptors come from a man aged 18 to 30 with active or convalescent COVID-19. Both conserved end residues are part of each CDR3. Each record gives: clone size, D gene, V gene, J gene, CDR3 DNA, CDR3 protein. D genes are given only for firm matches. Not every row has a clone size; where given, it reads once, few, many or a size class.

clone size: .
D gene: .
V gene: TRBV7-9
J gene: TRBJ2-2
CDR3 DNA: TGTGCCAGCAGCTTAGGGCAGGCGGGGACCGGGGAGCTGTTTTTT
CDR3 protein: CASSLGQAGTGELFF

clone size: once
D gene: TRBD2
V gene: TRBV6-2/TRBV6-3
J gene: TRBJ2-7
CDR3 DNA: TGTGCCAGCAGTTCGGCGGGAGGGCTCTACGAGCAGTACTTC
CDR3 protein: CASSSAGGLYEQYF

clone size: .
D gene: .
V gene: TRBV29-1
J gene: TRBJ1-4
CDR3 DNA: TGCAGCGTTTTCGTGGGGGGTAATGAAAAACTGTTTTTT
CDR3 protein: CSVFVGGNEKLFF

clone size: once
D gene: TRBD2
V gene: TRBV7-2
J gene: TRBJ2-5
CDR3 DNA: TGTGCCAGCAGGCGGGGACTAGCGGTACAAGAGACCCAGTACTTC
CDR3 protein: CASRRGLAVQETQYF

clone size: .
D gene: .
V gene: TRBV3-1/TRBV3-2
J gene: TRBJ2-7
CDR3 DNA: TGTGCCAGCAGTCCCTGGGACTCCTCCTACGAGCAGTACTTC
CDR3 protein: CASSPWDSSYEQYF

clone size: once
D gene: TRBD1
V gene: TRBV24-1
J gene: TRBJ2-2
CDR3 DNA: TGTGCCACCAGTGATTTTGTGGGACAGGGTCGCGGGGAGCTGTTTTTT
CDR3 protein: CATSDFVGQGRGELFF

clone size: .
D gene: TRBD1
V gene: TRBV7-9
J gene: TRBJ2-5
CDR3 DNA: TGTGCCAGCAGCTTGCAAGACAGGGTGGAGACCCAGTACTTC
CDR3 protein: CASSLQDRVETQYF

clone size: .
D gene: .
V gene: TRBV3-1/TRBV3-2
J gene: TRBJ2-4
CDR3 DNA: TGTGCCAGCAGCCAGGATACCGGGAGAAGGGGAAACATTCAGTACTTC
CDR3 protein: CASSQDTGRRGNIQYF

clone size: few
D gene: TRBD1
V gene: TRBV7-8
J gene: TRBJ1-2
CDR3 DNA: TGTGCCAGCAGCTCAGGAGGGGGCGTCTATGGCTACACCTTC
CDR3 protein: CASSSGGGVYGYTF

clone size: .
D gene: TRBD1
V gene: TRBV6-2/TRBV6-3
J gene: TRBJ1-2
CDR3 DNA: TGTGCCAGCAGTTCCCTGGGACAGATATATGGCTACACCTTC
CDR3 protein: CASSSLGQIYGYTF

clone size: .
D gene: .
V gene: TRBV5-1
J gene: TRBJ2-1
CDR3 DNA: TGCGCCAGCAGCTTGTCAGGCTTCTCTACCAATGAGCAGTTCTTC
CDR3 protein: CASSLSGFSTNEQFF

clone size: .
D gene: TRBD1
V gene: TRBV19
J gene: TRBJ1-5
CDR3 DNA: TGTGCCAGTAGTAAAGGACAGGGGGCTTATCAGCCCCAGCATTTT
CDR3 protein: CASSKGQGAYQPQHF

clone size: .
D gene: .
V gene: TRBV6-6
J gene: TRBJ1-2
CDR3 DNA: TGTGCCAGCAGCCTCGTGACGGCCTGGGCCCCCTATGGCTACACCTTC
CDR3 protein: CASSLVTAWAPYGYTF

clone size: .
D gene: TRBD2
V gene: TRBV6-5
J gene: TRBJ2-3
CDR3 DNA: TGTGCCAGCAGTTACACTTCTAGCGGGGGCACAGATACGCAGTATTTT
CDR3 protein: CASSYTSSGGTDTQYF

clone size: .
D gene: .
V gene: TRBV7-9
J gene: TRBJ1-1
CDR3 DNA: TGTGCCAGCAGCTTAATGGCCAGGGACACTGAAGCTTTCTTT
CDR3 protein: CASSLMARDTEAFF

clone size: .
D gene: .
V gene: TRBV20-1
J gene: TRBJ1-5
CDR3 DNA: TGCAGTGCTAGTCTGCGACAGGCAAATCAGCCCCAGCATTTT
CDR3 protein: CSASLRQANQPQHF

clone size: .
D gene: .
V gene: TRBV5-6
J gene: TRBJ2-7
CDR3 DNA: TGTGCCAGCAGCTTAGATGACGGGATAGGCGAGCAGTACTTC
CDR3 protein: CASSLDDGIGEQYF

clone size: .
D gene: .
V gene: TRBV12-3/TRBV12-4
J gene: TRBJ2-5
CDR3 DNA: TGTGCCAGCAGTTTTACTGAAGAGACCCAGTACTTC
CDR3 protein: CASSFTEETQYF

clone size: .
D gene: TRBD1
V gene: TRBV19
J gene: TRBJ2-1
CDR3 DNA: TGTGCCAGTAGTACGACAGGGTCGGTGGGTGAGCAGTTCTTC
CDR3 protein: CASSTTGSVGEQFF

clone size: .
D gene: TRBD2
V gene: TRBV6-2/TRBV6-3
J gene: TRBJ2-3
CDR3 DNA: TGTGCCAGCAGTTACCCCCGGCTAGCGGGGTACCGTACGCAGTATTTT
CDR3 protein: CASSYPRLAGYRTQYF

clone size: .
D gene: .
V gene: TRBV7-6
J gene: TRBJ2-2
CDR3 DNA: TGTGCCAGCAGCGCAGTCGGGGCCGGGGAGCTGTTTTTT
CDR3 protein: CASSAVGAGELFF

clone size: .
D gene: TRBD2
V gene: TRBV6-4
J gene: TRBJ2-1
CDR3 DNA: TGTGCCAGCAGTGGCACCCGACTAGCGGAAAGAGATGAGCAGTTCTTC
CDR3 protein: CASSGTRLAERDEQFF

clone size: .
D gene: .
V gene: TRBV5-1
J gene: TRBJ1-1
CDR3 DNA: TGCGCCAGCAGCTTGGTTGCAGGGGTGAACACTGAAGCTTTCTTT
CDR3 protein: CASSLVAGVNTEAFF